Listed below are T cell receptor beta chains from one sample, sequenced in a study of T-cell reconstitution after alpha-beta-depleted transplantation in children. TCRdb reanalysed the PCR reads using MiXCR and keeps one entry per CDR3 protein. Of 400,000 to 500,000 distinct CDR3 sequences in the sample, under 13% were seen once. Sequences were derived from PBMCs from the stem cell graft donor, sampled from the stem cell graft. The receptors shown here come from a human donor who donated a stem cell graft to a child with acute myeloid leukemia. The CDR3 runs from the conserved cysteine through the conserved F or W. Fields, in order: D gene, J gene, V gene, clone size, CDR3 protein, CDR3 DNA. D genes are given only for firm matches. The size field is filled for only some rows; it gives once, few, many or a size class.

.,TRBJ2-7,TRBV29-1,.,CSVSRGSSYEQYF,TGCAGCGTTTCTAGAGGGAGCTCCTACGAGCAGTACTTC
TRBD1,TRBJ1-1,TRBV10-3,.,CAIRPSGGDTEAFF,TGTGCCATCAGGCCCTCAGGGGGGGACACTGAAGCTTTCTTT
.,TRBJ2-2,TRBV20-1,.,CSARDLESARELFF,TGCAGTGCTAGAGATCTGGAAAGCGCGAGGGAGCTGTTTTTT
.,TRBJ2-1,TRBV29-1,few,CSVAHGPVQFF,TGCAGCGTCGCCCATGGTCCAGTGCAGTTCTTC
.,TRBJ1-6,TRBV6-1,.,CASSELGPLHF,TGTGCCAGCAGTGAGTTAGGACCCCTCCACTTT
TRBD1,TRBJ1-2,TRBV7-2,many,CASSLTGGYGYTF,TGTGCCAGCAGCTTGACAGGGGGCTATGGCTACACCTTC
TRBD2,TRBJ2-2,TRBV6-5,.,CASSYSGGGAVTGELFF,TGTGCCAGCAGTTACTCAGGCGGGGGGGCCGTCACCGGGGAGCTGTTTTTT
TRBD2,TRBJ2-1,TRBV5-1,many,CASSLTSANEQFF,TGCGCCAGCAGTCTAACTAGCGCCAATGAGCAGTTCTTC
TRBD2,TRBJ2-2,TRBV6-5,.,CASSYSFGLADTGELFF,TGTGCCAGCAGTTACTCGTTCGGACTAGCGGACACCGGGGAGCTGTTTTTT
TRBD2,TRBJ2-1,TRBV7-6,few,CASSAGLAQYDEQFF,TGTGCCAGCAGCGCGGGACTAGCGCAGTACGATGAGCAGTTCTTC
TRBD1,TRBJ2-5,TRBV5-1,.,CASSKGQAEETQYF,TGCGCCAGCAGCAAGGGACAGGCAGAAGAGACCCAGTACTTC
TRBD2,TRBJ2-5,TRBV6-1,.,CASSTIPGGSETQYF,TGTGCCAGCAGTACGATCCCGGGGGGGTCAGAGACCCAGTACTTC
.,TRBJ2-7,TRBV9,.,CASSVSTLSSYEQYF,TGTGCCAGCAGCGTTTCGACACTGAGTTCCTACGAGCAGTACTTC
TRBD1,TRBJ1-2,TRBV29-1,many,CSVGQGGYGYTF,TGCAGCGTTGGACAGGGGGGCTATGGCTACACCTTC
TRBD1,TRBJ2-1,TRBV30,.,CAWSQSLTGDEQFF,TGTGCCTGGAGTCAATCACTGACAGGGGATGAGCAGTTCTTC
TRBD1,TRBJ1-2,TRBV5-1,.,CASSMGQQAGYTF,TGCGCCAGCAGTATGGGACAGCAAGCCGGCTACACCTTC
TRBD2,TRBJ2-4,TRBV29-1,few,CSVRTSENIQYF,TGCAGCGTTAGGACTAGCGAAAACATTCAGTACTTC
.,TRBJ2-5,TRBV18,few,CASSPPNHRFQETQYF,TGTGCCAGCTCACCACCCAACCACAGGTTTCAAGAGACCCAGTACTTC
TRBD2,TRBJ2-5,TRBV20-1,few,CSARVTSVYGTQYF,TGCAGTGCTAGAGTGACTAGCGTTTATGGGACCCAGTACTTC
.,TRBJ1-2,TRBV5-5,.,CASSLAGRMYGYTF,TGTGCCAGCAGCTTGGCCGGGAGGATGTATGGCTACACCTTC
.,TRBJ2-5,TRBV11-2,.,CASSLSGHHQETQYF,TGTGCCAGCAGCTTATCGGGGCACCACCAAGAGACCCAGTACTTC
TRBD1,TRBJ1-1,TRBV19,.,CASRQGRRTEAFF,TGTGCCAGTAGACAGGGGAGGCGCACTGAAGCTTTCTTT
TRBD1,TRBJ2-5,TRBV20-1,few,CSAKTLLDRAVSQETQYF,TGCAGTGCCAAGACCCTCCTTGACAGGGCGGTGAGCCAAGAGACCCAGTACTTC
TRBD1,TRBJ1-2,TRBV12-3/TRBV12-4,few,CAIVTDRETYGYTF,TGTGCCATCGTAACGGACAGGGAGACCTATGGCTACACCTTC
.,TRBJ1-2,TRBV19,.,CASSMEYYGYTF,TGTGCCAGTAGTATGGAGTACTATGGCTACACCTTC
TRBD2,TRBJ2-5,TRBV6-1,few,CASSPRGAGQETQYF,TGTGCCAGCAGTCCGCGGGGGGCCGGACAAGAGACCCAGTACTTC
.,TRBJ2-1,TRBV7-3,few,CASSFSGEGEQFF,TGTGCCAGCAGCTTTTCAGGGGAAGGTGAGCAGTTCTTC
TRBD1,TRBJ2-5,TRBV30,few,CAWSSPQGEETQYF,TGTGCCTGGAGTAGCCCTCAGGGGGAGGAGACCCAGTACTTC